This T cell receptor (beta chain) stems from a study of human T cells and chemical hapten exposure. On the study more broadly: Diphenylcyclopropenone doses were given weekly to the scalps of patients across the roughly 22-week study. Chiefly female patients presented with alopecia areata, totalis or universalis.

Original handling: Between roughly 20,000 and 700,000 TCRs appeared in each sample, and the median stood at approximately 100,000. MiXCR, applied by TCRdb to the RACE reads, yields one record per CDR3 protein. The V and J calls come from TCRdb's annotation, not from the publication. This table has 90,000 to 120,000 distinct CDR3 sequences, 11% appearing once. As to time point: patch test 1, 2 weeks after DPC sensitization. Treatment meaning: therapeutic diphenylcyclopropenone sensitization with weekly scalp DPC. V was trimmed by 5 bases and J by 8 bases, leaving 16 bases between them. The germline CDR1 and CDR2 sequences are SEHNR and FQNEAQ (reference sequence). The CDR3 is made up of 14 amino acids. Study results and limitations: Those TCRs sitting above 1 in 1000 frequency stayed the same with DPC sensitization.

This clonotype has just a few counts. Its antigen is unidentified. The chain couples TRBV7-9 to TRBJ2-1; D is undetermined. This sequence originates from a woman in her thirties or forties with alopecia areata. Some clones in this sample may be carry-over from other donors' samples. The source was whole blood, collected in connection with sensitization to the hapten diphenylcyclopropenone (DPC). CDR3 in amino acids: CASSPDLYADEQFF. The DNA for the CDR3 is TGTGCCAGCAGCCCGGACCTATACGCGGATGAGCAGTTCTTC.